This TCR beta chain was sequenced in a study of patients and donors after allogeneic stem cell transplantation. In this sample, this clonotype turned up a few times. This CDR3 is 15 amino acids long. V dropped 2 bases and J dropped 7 bases, with 12 bases sitting between them. The germline gives CDR1 MNHEY, CDR2 SVGEGT. TCRdb ran MiXCR on the RT-PCR reads and lists one entry per CDR3 protein. The sample has hundreds of thousands of distinct CDR3 sequences; 11% to 15% are singletons. The rearrangement joins TRBV6-2 or TRBV6-3 to TRBJ1-6; D unresolved. This receptor was obtained from a human donor who was either an allogeneic HSCT recipient or a stem cell or donor lymphocyte infusion donor (not recorded which). It is not recorded whose cells these are; they may come from a transplant donor. The source material was blood, either unsorted or a sorted T cell fraction (not recorded which). The CDR3: CASSYAGEGNSPLHF. The CDR3 nucleotides are TGTGCCAGCAGTTACGCCGGCGAAGGAAATTCACCCCTCCACTTT.